This T cell receptor (delta chain) was profiled in a study of human gamma delta and Vdelta1 T cells. As to this clone: A read error is likely here: a far larger clone is one base away.

TCRdb re-called the PCR reads with CATT. The table has roughly 6,500 delta-chain clones, roughly a tenth seen once. The V gene's germline CDR1 is TSWWSYY and CDR2 QGS. This CDR3 region has 22 residues. Source material: naive CD27+ Vdelta1 gamma-delta T cells from blood. This receptor was obtained from a human donor in good health. V gene TRDV1 combines with J gene TRDJ1; 7 bases line up with TRDD3. CDR3 region: CALGEPASRPGWGDRRTVKLIF. CDR3 sequence (DNA): TGTGCTCTTGGGGAACCAGCTTCACGTCCCGGCTGGGGGGATCGAAGGACCGTTAAACTCATCTTT.